This T cell receptor beta chain stems from a study of shared clonotypes between healthy human individuals. Findings of the study overall: The generation probabilities recorded for non-shared clonotypes fell below those of clonotypes shared by all four donors. The study drew on few donors, limiting represented genetic and exposure-history diversity.

In the authors' methods: Filtering was not the same, since immunoSEQ gave junction-only sequences without quality scores. TCRdb's copy holds only in-frame clones and misses some; the assay was immunoSEQ multiplex PCR. Clone size and V and J calls were adopted from that table, with D and trimming inferred from the DNA. The data contain about 1.1 million clones, roughly 74% of them seen just once; the ten biggest clones take up more than 0.5%. With regard to this clone: The antigen remains unidentified.

This CDR3 comprises 19 residues. The chain links TRBV7-5 to TRBJ2-7; the table's D call of TRBD2 was not tested on the DNA. TRBV7-5 has pseudogene status. The sequencing input was memory CD4+ T cells from PBMCs. Described subset: CD45RA-negative fraction. This receptor was obtained from a man younger than 30 in good health. Some clones in this sample may be carry-over from other donors' samples. The DNA for the CDR3 is TGTGCCAGAAGCCCCTCCGGTTCTAGCGGGGGGCCTAGCTCCTACGAGCAGTACTTC. It specifies CARSPSGSSGGPSSYEQYF.